Following are 28 T cell receptor beta chains from one sample sequenced in a study of technical replicates of blood from a few donors. Measured with immunoSEQ multiplex PCR; TCRdb has only the in-frame clones, and not every one. This table has about 56,000 clones, over 85% appearing once. Input material: PBMCs. The receptor source for this set is a human donor in good health. Some clones in this sample may be carry-over from other donors' samples.

The chain carries TRBV4-3 and TRBJ1-1; D gene uncertain. Trimming removed 4 bases at V and 4 bases at J, with 16 bases between. Germline values: CDR1 LGHNA, CDR2 YSLEER. The CDR3 consists of 15 residues. CDR3 DNA sequence: TGCGCCAGCAGCCCCGGGAGGAATTCCGTCACTGAAGCTTTCTTT. Amino acids: CASSPGRNSVTEAFF.

This clone has a handful of counts. J is TRBJ2-5 and V is TRBV2, with D perhaps matching TRBD2 (6 bases). Germline values: CDR1 SNHLY, CDR2 FYNNEI. The V and J ends lost 6 bases and 5 bases respectively, with 16 bases between them. The CDR3 spans 14 residues. The CDR3 region is CASRGSAGQETQYF. The CDR3 DNA sequence: TGTGCCAGCAGAGGGTCCGCGGGGCAGGAGACCCAGTACTTC.

The chain is built from TRBV4-3 and TRBJ1-5; the match to TRBD1 covers 8 bases. V dropped 2 bases and J dropped 2; count of bases not matched to a gene: 2. Germline V CDR1 and CDR2: LGHNA, YSLEER. This CDR3 is built from 15 residues. CDR3: CASSQSTGGNQPQHF. CDR3 bases: TGCGCCAGCAGCCAATCGACAGGGGGCAATCAGCCCCAGCATTTT.

The genes are TRBV5-6 and TRBJ2-2, with 10 positions matching TRBD1. Looked up from germline, CDR1 is SGHDT and CDR2 is YYEEEE. After removal of 3 bases from V and 5 bases from J, the junction contained 4 bases not matched to a gene. The CDR3 is made up of 15 amino acids. The CDR3 spells CASSSGTGVTGELFF. CDR3 DNA: TGTGCCAGCAGCTCCGGGACAGGGGTTACCGGGGAGCTGTTTTTT.

The gene calls are TRBV5-6 and TRBJ1-4, with a tentative D call TRBD1 (5 bases). CDR1 SGHDT and CDR2 YYEEEE come from the germline V gene. The V end was cut by 0 bases, the J end by 3 bases, with 9 bases between. CDR3 size: 15 residues. This chain's CDR3 is CASSLDQGSNEKLFF. The CDR3 DNA reads as TGTGCCAGCAGCTTGGATCAGGGTTCTAATGAAAAACTGTTTTTT. Filled out from reference TRBV5-6 and TRBJ1-4, the complete variable domain reads DAGVTQSPTHLIKTRGQQVTLRCSPKSGHDTVSWYQQALGQGPQFIFQYYEEEERQRGNFPDRFSGHQFPNYSSELNVNALLLGDSALYLCASSLDQGSNEKLFFGSGTQLSVL.

The gene calls are TRBV5-1 and TRBJ2-1, with D perhaps TRBD1 (5 bases). Per the germline V gene, CDR1 is SGHRS and CDR2 is YFSETQ. CDR3 size: 16 residues. V dropped 1 base and J dropped 2 bases, with 13 bases sitting between them. Here the CDR3 reads CASSLQGNFPYNEQFF. The CDR3 DNA is TGCGCCAGCAGCTTGCAGGGTAACTTCCCCTACAATGAGCAGTTCTTC.

The chain uses TRBV7-8 and TRBJ2-3; TRBD1 agrees at 8 bases. Germline V CDR1 and CDR2: SGHVS, FQNEAQ. V gave up 2 bases and J gave up 0 bases; unmatched junction bases: 4. This CDR3 region has 16 residues. The DNA for the CDR3 is TGTGCCAGCAGCTTACGGAGGACAGGGAGCACAGATACGCAGTATTTT. It encodes CASSLRRTGSTDTQYF. Combining the CDR3 with reference TRBV7-8 and TRBJ2-3 gives the whole variable domain GAGVSQSPRYKVAKRGQDVALRCDPISGHVSLFWYQQALGQGPEFLTYFQNEAQLDKSGLPSDRFFAERPEGSVSTLKIQRTQQEDSAVYLCASSLRRTGSTDTQYFGPGTRLTVL.

The chain employs TRBV19 and TRBJ2-5; the D gene is possibly TRBD1 (6 bases). V was trimmed by 5 bases and J by 2 bases, leaving 15 bases between them. In germline, CDR1 is LNHDA, CDR2 SQIVND (reference sequence). This CDR3 has 15 residues. The CDR3, as DNA: TGTGCCAGTAGTCGAGTCCCGGGACAACAAGAGACCCAGTACTTC. It specifies CASSRVPGQQETQYF.

The chain couples TRBV4-3 to TRBJ2-4; a possible D gene is TRBD2 (6 bases). V lost 0 bases and J 2 bases, leaving 11 bases between the germline ends. CDR1 is LGHNA and CDR2 is YSLEER in the germline V gene. This CDR3 has 16 residues. Here the CDR3 reads CASSQDKEGPKNIQYF. As DNA, the CDR3 is TGCGCCAGCAGCCAAGATAAGGAGGGTCCCAAAAACATTCAGTACTTC.

The chain combines TRBV4-3 with TRBJ2-3; 8 bases agree with TRBD2. Germline loops: CDR1 LGHNA, CDR2 YSLEER. This CDR3 is built from 17 residues. V lost 5 bases, J lost 1 base, and 11 bases stayed unmatched. The CDR3 DNA follows: TGCGCCAGCAGCACCCCCGGGGGGGGGTCGGGCACAGATACGCAGTATTTT. The encoded protein is CASSTPGGGSGTDTQYF.

The chain employs TRBV5-6 and TRBJ2-3; 10 bases are shared with TRBD2. Germline CDR1 is SGHDT and CDR2 is YYEEEE. The junction had 9 bases not matched to a gene; V was cut back by 6 bases and J by 5 bases. CDR3 length: 15 amino acids. DNA of the CDR3: TGTGCCAGCATCGAAGCGGGGGGGCCTATAGATACGCAGTATTTT. It is translated as CASIEAGGPIDTQYF.

The chain carries TRBV15 and TRBJ2-5; no reliable D call. Trimming removed 0 bases at V and 4 bases at J, with 12 bases between. Germline-derived CDR1 and CDR2 are LNHNV and YYDKDF (reference sequence). This CDR3 is built from 15 residues. The CDR3 loop reads CATSRDKPTGETQYF. CDR3 nucleotides: TGTGCCACCAGCAGAGATAAACCCACCGGAGAGACCCAGTACTTC.

The sample holds a few counts of this clone. For the CDR3, the DNA is TGTGCCAGCAGCGTAGACCGGTCTCGCGAGCAGTTCTTC. Amino acids: CASSVDRSREQFF. The chain carries TRBV9 and TRBJ2-1; D is uncertain. The CDR3 sequence is 13 residues long. CDR1 SGDLS and CDR2 YYNGEE come from the germline V gene. Trimming left V 0 bases short and J 10 bases short, with 11 bases between.

J is TRBJ2-7 and V is TRBV4-3, with D perhaps TRBD1 (5 bases). This CDR3 is built from 16 residues. Trimming pared 2 bases from V and 3 bases from J, leaving 17 bases between. Looked up from germline, CDR1 is LGHNA and CDR2 is YSLEER. The CDR3 is CASSQRRGPEIYEQYF. CDR3 sequence (DNA): TGCGCCAGCAGCCAACGAAGGGGTCCAGAGATCTACGAGCAGTACTTC.

The chain has TRBV7-9 and TRBJ1-2, with no clear D. The germline V and J ends were trimmed by 4 bases and 7 bases, with 4 bases remaining between them. The germline V gene has CDR1 SEHNR and CDR2 FQNEAQ (reference sequence). The CDR3 loop spans 10 amino acids. The CDR3 loop is CASSSVGYTF. The CDR3, as DNA: TGTGCCAGCAGCTCGGTTGGCTACACCTTC.

The chain combines TRBV18 with TRBJ2-7; 10 bases align to TRBD2. The V and J ends lost 5 bases and 6 bases, in that order; junction bases with no gene match: 13. From germline, CDR1 is KGHSH and CDR2 LQKENI. The CDR3 spans 16 residues. The CDR3 DNA is TGTGCCAGCTCAGATAGACTAGCGGGCGTCTTAGGCGAGCAGTACTTC. Its protein product is CASSDRLAGVLGEQYF.

The V gene is TRBV30, the J gene TRBJ1-6; a weak D match, TRBD1 (5 bases). CDR3 length: 12 amino acids. Germline values: CDR1 GTSNPN, CDR2 SVGIG (reference sequence). V lost 2 bases to trimming and J lost 10 bases, with 9 bases between them. DNA for the CDR3: TGTGCCTGGAGTCGGACAATCTCACCCCTCCACTTT. Its protein product is CAWSRTISPLHF.

J is TRBJ1-5 and V is TRBV4-3; 9 nucleotides agree with TRBD1. The germline V gene encodes CDR1 LGHNA and CDR2 YSLEER. CDR3 size: 17 residues. Trimming removed 0 bases from V and 7 bases from J; junction bases left unmatched: 10. The CDR3 sequence: CASSQDRGTGFGQPQHF. DNA of the CDR3: TGCGCCAGCAGCCAAGATAGGGGGACAGGGTTCGGGCAGCCCCAGCATTTT.

In nucleotides, the CDR3 is TGCGCCAGCAGTACCGGACAGGGTGGTGAAAAACTGTTTTTT. This sequence encodes CASSTGQGGEKLFF. This sequence joins TRBV5-1 and TRBJ1-4; 8 bases align to TRBD1. The CDR3 covers 14 residues. Per germline, CDR1 SGHRS and CDR2 YFSETQ. Unmatched junction bases numbered 7, after V lost 5 bases and J lost 7 bases.

DNA of the CDR3: TGCGCCAGCAATGAAGGAGACAGGGTTGAATCCCTCCACTTT. This translates into CASNEGDRVESLHF. The gene calls are TRBV10-2 and TRBJ1-6; TRBD1 matches at 7 bases. The V gene end was trimmed by 7 bases and the J gene end by 14 bases; junction bases not matched to a gene: 14. The CDR3 contains 14 residues. Looked up from germline, CDR1 is WSHSY and CDR2 is SAAADI.

Here the CDR3 DNA reads TGTGCCATCACCCGAGGGACACCTAACTATGGCTACACCTTC. Translation gives CAITRGTPNYGYTF. The rearrangement links TRBV10-3 to TRBJ1-2, with D possibly being TRBD1 (6 bases). The CDR3 is 14 residues long. Germline assignment: CDR1 ENHRY and CDR2 SYGVKD. The ends were cut back, 7 bases at V and 0 bases at J, with 12 bases in the middle.

The V call is TRBV6-5, the J call TRBJ2-2; D possibly corresponds to TRBD2 (6 bases). CDR1 is MNHEY and CDR2 is SVGAGI in the germline V gene. The CDR3 covers 16 residues. Trimming cost V 2 bases and J 5 bases, with 15 bases left between them. The CDR3 nucleotides are TGTGCCAGCAGTTACGGCGGGGCCCGGGTAACCGGGGAGCTGTTTTTT. Protein sequence: CASSYGGARVTGELFF.

V gene TRBV30 combines with J gene TRBJ2-1; 10 nucleotides align to TRBD2. After removal of 4 bases from V and 2 bases from J, the junction contained 8 bases not matched to a gene. The CDR3 loop spans 16 amino acids. In germline, CDR1 is GTSNPN, CDR2 SVGIG (reference sequence). CDR3 bases: TGTGCCTGGAACCAGAGGACTAGCGGAACCTACAATGAGCAGTTCTTC. Its protein product is CAWNQRTSGTYNEQFF.

This clone has a single count. The rearrangement links TRBV27 to TRBJ2-7; maybe TRBD2 (5 bases). The CDR3 is 15 amino acids. V was cut by 5 bases and J by 5 bases, with 19 bases left in between. Germline V CDR1 and CDR2: MNHEY, SMNVEV (reference sequence). CDR3: CASSEAGKIDHEQYF. Written as DNA, the CDR3 is TGTGCCAGCAGTGAAGCCGGGAAGATAGATCACGAGCAGTACTTC.

This clone was detected only once. The rearrangement links TRBV9 to TRBJ2-2, with 7 bases identical to TRBD2. J gave up 4 bases and V 0 bases, and 12 bases lay outside the gene matches. The V gene's germline CDR1 is SGDLS and CDR2 YYNGEE. This CDR3 region has 18 residues. CDR3 bases: TGTGCCAGCAGCGTAGGAGGCAGTGGAACTAGCGTCACCGGGGAGCTGTTTTTT. It yields the protein CASSVGGSGTSVTGELFF.

In this sample, this clone turned up once. J is TRBJ2-1 and V is TRBV6-1; D unclear. Germline CDR1 reads MNHNS; CDR2 reads SASEGT. The V gene lost 10 bases and the J gene lost 2 bases, with 15 bases spanning the gap. The CDR3 is 14 residues long. The CDR3, as DNA: TGTGCCACCGCGGCCGACTTGACCTACAATGAGCAGTTCTTC. This translates into CATAADLTYNEQFF.

This clone was recorded only once. The CDR3 loop is CASGTGTGGYEQYF. The CDR3 nucleotides read TGTGCCAGCGGCACCGGGACAGGGGGCTACGAGCAGTACTTC. J is TRBJ2-7 and V is TRBV7-9, with TRBD1 matching over 11 bases. The V segment lost 8 bases and the J segment 3 bases; nucleotides outside the gene matches: 6. The CDR3 sequence is 14 residues long. Germline values: CDR1 SEHNR, CDR2 FQNEAQ (reference sequence).

The genes are TRBV30 and TRBJ1-3; no clear D gene. Germline loops: CDR1 GTSNPN, CDR2 SVGIG (reference sequence). CDR3 size: 15 residues. V was trimmed by 0 bases and J by 4 bases, leaving 13 bases between them. Here the CDR3 DNA reads TGTGCCTGGAGTGTACGGGAGCTTATAGGAAACACCATATATTTT. This sequence encodes CAWSVRELIGNTIYF.